This TCR beta chain appears in the sequencing data of a study of cytomegalovirus exposure and HLA in healthy donors. The CDR3 runs 15 residues. The germline CDR1 and CDR2 sequences are SGHRS and YFSETQ. Trimming took off 0 bases at V and 0 bases at J, with 7 bases between the two ends. Broader study findings: TRBV6-2, TRBV6-3 and other indistinguishable V segments were excluded.

60 Vbeta and 13 Jbeta primers were used in PCR. Using immunoSEQ multiplex PCR, the repertoire was profiled, and TCRdb retains in-frame clones only, with some absent. Here the sample spans roughly 150,000 clones, roughly 80% being singletons. The table lists this clone with a few counts. As yet, its antigen is unknown. The sequencing input was PBMCs. The V gene is TRBV5-1, the J gene TRBJ2-1; no definite D call. This clonotype originated in a man between 18 and 29 years old in good health and CMV-seropositive. The CDR3 is CASSLEQSSYNEQFF. The CDR3 bases are TGCGCCAGCAGCTTGGAACAGAGCTCCTACAATGAGCAGTTCTTC.